The 13 T cell receptor beta chains presented below share a single source sample, sequenced in a study of a mutant IDH1 vaccine in newly diagnosed glioma. Clones were sequenced by immunoSEQ multiplex PCR, and TCRdb holds only the in-frame ones, with some missing. This table holds approximately 37,000 clones, around 76% found once. Their antigens remain unidentified. Time point defined: week 23, last vaccination. The investigators gave 300 ug of mutant IDH1 20-mer peptide in each vaccine dose, together with topical imiquimod. The specimen comprised PBMCs, sampled from a glioma patient whose treatment included an IDH1 peptide vaccine. The receptors originated from a man aged 50-59 years with glioma.

This clone occurred a few times. The chain recombines TRBV27 with TRBJ2-2; 7 bases are a match to TRBD1. Germline assignment: CDR1 MNHEY and CDR2 SMNVEV (reference sequence). V dropped 4 bases and J dropped 7; count of bases not matched to a gene: 3. CDR3 size: 13 residues. CDR3: CASSWGTVGELFF. The CDR3 bases are TGTGCCAGCAGTTGGGGGACAGTCGGGGAGCTGTTTTTT.

The chain employs TRBV19 and TRBJ1-1, with TRBD1 matching 11 bases. Germline CDR1 is LNHDA and CDR2 is SQIVND (reference sequence). The CDR3 is made up of 15 amino acids. The J segment lost 4 bases and the V segment lost 3 bases, leaving 4 bases of the junction unmatched. The CDR3, as DNA: TGTGCCAGTAGTATGGTAGGGACAGGGGGCACTGAAGCTTTCTTT. This codes for CASSMVGTGGTEAFF.

The genes are TRBV9 and TRBJ1-1; 7 nucleotides align to TRBD1. This CDR3 contains 15 residues. V gave up 3 bases and J gave up 2 bases; unmatched junction bases: 7. Germline-derived CDR1 and CDR2 are SGDLS and YYNGEE. For the CDR3, the DNA is TGTGCCAGCAGCGCTTTTCAGGGGGTTAACACTGAAGCTTTCTTT. It encodes CASSAFQGVNTEAFF.

This clone has only one observation. The chain carries TRBV5-1 and TRBJ1-5; 7 nucleotides line up with TRBD1. The CDR3 runs to 14 residues. CDR1 is SGHRS and CDR2 is YFSETQ in the germline V gene. J lost 5 bases, V lost 1 base, and 3 bases had no gene match. As DNA, the CDR3 is TGCGCCAGCAGCTTGCAGGGGGGGGATCAGCCCCAGCATTTT. Translating gives CASSLQGGDQPQHF.

V usage is TRBV10-1 and J usage is TRBJ1-4; 9 bases fit TRBD1. CDR1 WNHNN and CDR2 SYGVQD come from the germline V gene (reference sequence). The length of the CDR3 is 16 residues. V trimming: 11 bases; J trimming: 8 bases; junction bases outside the gene matches: 18. The CDR3, as DNA: TGCGCCCTTCGCGCCGAGACAGGGGGTCTTTGGGAAAAACTGTTTTTT. This encodes CALRAETGGLWEKLFF.

The sample holds a few counts of this clone. The V and J genes are TRBV7-3 and TRBJ1-1, with TRBD1 matching 10 bases. CDR1 is SGHTA and CDR2 is FQGTGA in the germline V gene. Trimming at V came to 4 bases and at J to 7 bases, leaving 6 bases not matched to a gene. The CDR3 loop spans 14 amino acids. CDR3 amino acids: CASSSTGGAGEAFF. In DNA, the CDR3 is TGTGCCAGCAGCTCGACAGGGGGCGCGGGTGAAGCTTTCTTT. Using reference TRBV7-3 and TRBJ1-1 for the parts outside the CDR3, the full variable domain is GAGVSQTPSNKVTEKGKYVELRCDPISGHTALYWYRQSLGQGPEFLIYFQGTGAADDSGLPNDRFFAVRPEGSVSTLKIQRTERGDSAVYLCASSSTGGAGEAFFGQGTRLTVV.

The V call is TRBV30, the J call TRBJ2-3, with TRBD2 as a possible D gene (5 bases). This CDR3 spans 12 amino acids. V shed 0 bases and J shed 6 bases, with 7 bases lying between them. Germline-derived CDR1 and CDR2 are GTSNPN and SVGIG (reference sequence). The CDR3 reads CAWSVGGDTQYF. The CDR3 DNA reads as TGTGCCTGGAGTGTAGGAGGCGATACGCAGTATTTT.

V and J are TRBV2 and TRBJ2-7, with D possibly TRBD1 on 6 matching bases. Germline V gene lookup returns CDR1 SNHLY and CDR2 FYNNEI. The CDR3 is 14 amino acids. V lost 6 bases and J 1 base, leaving 13 bases between the germline ends. CDR3 region: CASSLRDISYEQYF. The CDR3 DNA reads TGTGCCAGCAGCCTCCGGGACATTTCCTACGAGCAGTACTTC. Full variable domain (outside the CDR3, taken from reference TRBV2 and TRBJ2-7): EPEVTQTPSHQVTQMGQEVILRCVPISNHLYFYWYRQILGQKVEFLVSFYNNEISEKSEIFDDQFSVERPDGSNFTLKIRSTKLEDSAMYFCASSLRDISYEQYFGPGTRLTVT.

DNA for the CDR3: TGTGCCAGCTCACTCGGGACAGAAGAGCAGTTCTTC. Its translation is CASSLGTEEQFF. V and J are TRBV18 and TRBJ2-1, with 7 bases fitting TRBD1. The CDR3 contains 12 residues. J lost 10 bases, V lost 4 bases, and 4 bases had no gene match. CDR1 and CDR2 (germline): KGHSH, LQKENI.

Judged by abundance, this clone is medium-sized (0.01 to 0.1%). The chain uses TRBV5-1 and TRBJ2-2; TRBD2 matches at 12 bases. This CDR3 comprises 17 residues. The V segment lost 4 bases and the J segment 5 bases; nucleotides outside the gene matches: 9. From germline, CDR1 is SGHRS and CDR2 YFSETQ. This chain's CDR3 is CASSPSSSGGATGELFF. The CDR3 DNA is TGCGCCAGCAGCCCCTCCTCTAGCGGGGGGGCTACCGGGGAGCTGTTTTTT.

V gene TRBV4-2 combines with J gene TRBJ2-7, with 11 nucleotides matching TRBD2. The germline V gene encodes CDR1 LGHNA and CDR2 YNFKEQ. V lost 2 bases, J lost 2 bases, and 2 bases stayed unmatched. The CDR3 sequence is 15 residues long. The DNA of the CDR3 is TGTGCCAGCAGCCAATTTAGCGGGGGGGCCTACGAGCAGTACTTC. It encodes CASSQFSGGAYEQYF.

The chain couples TRBV7-9 to TRBJ1-1; a weak D match, TRBD1 (5 bases). Germline CDR1 is SEHNR and CDR2 is FQNEAQ (reference sequence). The V gene lost 5 bases and the J gene lost 3 bases, with 13 bases spanning the gap. The CDR3 spans 14 residues. DNA for the CDR3: TGTGCCAGCAGCCACAGGTGGTCGGACACTGAAGCTTTCTTT. Its protein product is CASSHRWSDTEAFF. Together with reference TRBV7-9 and TRBJ1-1, the CDR3 gives the full variable domain: DTGVSQNPRHKITKRGQNVTFRCDPISEHNRLYWYRQTLGQGPEFLTYFQNEAQLEKSRLLSDRFSAERPKGSFSTLEIQRTEQGDSAMYLCASSHRWSDTEAFFGQGTRLTVV.

Remarks on this clone: Distinct nucleotide sequences in the sample also encode this CDR3. The chain carries TRBV30 and TRBJ1-2, with D uncertain. This CDR3 contains 10 residues. V was trimmed by 3 bases and J by 8 bases, leaving 7 bases between them. Germline V lookup: CDR1 GTSNPN, CDR2 SVGIG (reference sequence). CDR3 DNA: TGTGCCTGGAGGGGGTACGGCTACACCTTC. This translates into CAWRGYGYTF.